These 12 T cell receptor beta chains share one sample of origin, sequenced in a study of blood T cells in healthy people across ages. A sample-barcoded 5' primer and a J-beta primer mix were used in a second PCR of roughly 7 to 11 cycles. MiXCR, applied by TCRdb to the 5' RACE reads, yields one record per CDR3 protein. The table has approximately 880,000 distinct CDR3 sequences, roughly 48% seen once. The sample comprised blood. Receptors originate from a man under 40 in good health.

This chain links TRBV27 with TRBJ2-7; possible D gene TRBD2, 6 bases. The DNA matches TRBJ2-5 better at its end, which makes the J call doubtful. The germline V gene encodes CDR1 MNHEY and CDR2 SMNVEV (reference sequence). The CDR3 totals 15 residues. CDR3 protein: CASSLFRLGGETQYF. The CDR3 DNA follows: TGTGCCAGCAGTTTATTCCGCCTCGGGGGAGAGACCCAGTACTTC.

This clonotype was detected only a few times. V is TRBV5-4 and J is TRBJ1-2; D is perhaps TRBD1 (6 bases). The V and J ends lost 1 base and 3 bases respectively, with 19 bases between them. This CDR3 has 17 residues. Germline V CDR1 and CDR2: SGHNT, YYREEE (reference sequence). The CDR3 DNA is TGTGCCAGCAGCTTGTTCGGCAGGCAGGGGATGGACTATGGCTACACCTTC. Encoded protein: CASSLFGRQGMDYGYTF. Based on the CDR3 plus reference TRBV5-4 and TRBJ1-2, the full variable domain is ETGVTQSPTHLIKTRGQQVTLRCSSQSGHNTVSWYQQALGQGPQFIFQYYREEENGRGNFPPRFSGLQFPNYSSELNVNALELDDSALYLCASSLFGRQGMDYGYTFGSGTRLTVV.

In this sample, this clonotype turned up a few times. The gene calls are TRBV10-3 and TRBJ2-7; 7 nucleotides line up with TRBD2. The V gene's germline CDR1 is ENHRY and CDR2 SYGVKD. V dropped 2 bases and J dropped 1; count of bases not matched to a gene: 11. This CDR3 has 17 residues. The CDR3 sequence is CAISEDLPTSRSYEQYF. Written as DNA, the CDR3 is TGTGCCATCAGTGAGGACTTACCGACTAGCCGTTCCTACGAGCAGTACTTC.

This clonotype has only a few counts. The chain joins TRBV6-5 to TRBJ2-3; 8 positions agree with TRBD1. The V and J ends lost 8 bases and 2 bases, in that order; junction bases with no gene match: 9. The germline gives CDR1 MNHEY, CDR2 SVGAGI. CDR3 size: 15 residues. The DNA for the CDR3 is TGTGCCAGCTCCCCCGGACAGGGCTTCACAGATACGCAGTATTTT. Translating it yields CASSPGQGFTDTQYF.

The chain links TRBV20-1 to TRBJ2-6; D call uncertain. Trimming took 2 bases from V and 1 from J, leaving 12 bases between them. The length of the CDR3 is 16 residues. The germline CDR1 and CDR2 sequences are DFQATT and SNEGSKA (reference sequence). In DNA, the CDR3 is TGCAGTGCTAGACCAGGTCAGGTATCTGGGGCCAACGTCCTGACTTTC. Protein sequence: CSARPGQVSGANVLTF.

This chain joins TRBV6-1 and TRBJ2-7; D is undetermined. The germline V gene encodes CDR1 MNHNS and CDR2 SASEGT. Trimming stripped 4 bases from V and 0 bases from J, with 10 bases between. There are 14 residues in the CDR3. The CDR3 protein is CASSGTSSSYEQYF. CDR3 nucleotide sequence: TGTGCCAGCAGTGGGACGTCGAGCTCCTACGAGCAGTACTTC.

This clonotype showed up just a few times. The CDR3 spells CASSERLAGGPADTQYF. CDR3 coding DNA: TGCGCCAGCAGTGAGAGACTAGCGGGGGGGCCCGCAGATACGCAGTATTTT. V is TRBV10-2 and J is TRBJ2-3, with 14 bases lining up with TRBD2. The length of the CDR3 is 17 residues. Germline V gene lookup returns CDR1 WSHSY and CDR2 SAAADI. V was clipped by 2 bases and J by 4 bases; unmatched bases: 5.

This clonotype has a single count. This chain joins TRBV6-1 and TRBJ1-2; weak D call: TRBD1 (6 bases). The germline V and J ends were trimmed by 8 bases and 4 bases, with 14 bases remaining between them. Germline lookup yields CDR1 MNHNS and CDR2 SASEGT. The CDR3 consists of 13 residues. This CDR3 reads CASSGQSPYGYTF. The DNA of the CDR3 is TGTGCCAGCTCGGGACAAAGTCCCTATGGCTACACCTTC.

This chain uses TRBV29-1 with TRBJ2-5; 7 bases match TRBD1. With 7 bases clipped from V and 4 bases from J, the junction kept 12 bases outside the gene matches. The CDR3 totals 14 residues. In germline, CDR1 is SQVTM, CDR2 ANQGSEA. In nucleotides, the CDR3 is TGCAGCGCCCTCCGCCCCGACAGGGCAGAGACCCAGTACTTC. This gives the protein CSALRPDRAETQYF.

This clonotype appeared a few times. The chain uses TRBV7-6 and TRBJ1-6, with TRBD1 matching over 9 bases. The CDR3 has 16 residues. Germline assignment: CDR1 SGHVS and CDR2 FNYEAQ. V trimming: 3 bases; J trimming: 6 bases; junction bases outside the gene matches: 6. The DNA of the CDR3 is TGTGCCAGCAGCTTTGACAGGGGGGTTGGTAATTCACCCCTCCACTTT. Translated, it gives CASSFDRGVGNSPLHF.

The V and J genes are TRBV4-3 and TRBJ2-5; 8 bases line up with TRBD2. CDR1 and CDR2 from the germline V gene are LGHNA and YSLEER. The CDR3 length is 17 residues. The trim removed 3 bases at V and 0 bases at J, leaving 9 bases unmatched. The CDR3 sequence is CASSHETSGVNQETQYF. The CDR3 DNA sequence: TGCGCCAGCAGCCACGAAACTAGCGGAGTTAACCAAGAGACCCAGTACTTC.

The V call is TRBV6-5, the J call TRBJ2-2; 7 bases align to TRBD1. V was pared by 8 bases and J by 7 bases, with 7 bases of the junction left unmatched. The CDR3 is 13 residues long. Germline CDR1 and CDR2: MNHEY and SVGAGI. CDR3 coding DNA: TGTGCCAGCCAAGACAGGGAACACGGGGAGCTGTTTTTT. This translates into CASQDREHGELFF.